This TCR beta chain was obtained from a study of T-cell memory formation after mild COVID-19. At the level of the study: Clusters were largely donor specific.

The study's findings and limits: Researchers found some responding clones in pre-infection memory, a sign that cross-reactive memory joined. The CD4+ clones that contracted clustered mainly within CM and EM, and the CD8+ clones concentrated in EMRA.

TCRdb recomputed calls from the 5' RACE reads with MiXCR, one row per CDR3 protein. The sample has over 10,000 distinct CDR3 sequences, about 12% seen once. Unmatched junction bases numbered 10, after V lost 2 bases and J lost 2 bases. There are 17 residues in the CDR3. Germline CDR1 reads GTSNPN; CDR2 reads SVGIG (reference sequence). This clonotype was seen many times. Its antigen is unknown. The specimen was PBMCs or a T cell subset sorted from them (not recorded which). V is TRBV30 and J is TRBJ2-7; 12 bases are a match to TRBD2. This TCR was recovered from an adult woman who had mild COVID-19 (a few samples of this study predate the infection). Cell type and time point are not known. The CDR3 sequence: CAWSSLRTSGGPYEQYF. CDR3 DNA sequence: TGTGCCTGGAGTTCCCTCCGAACTAGCGGGGGGCCCTACGAGCAGTACTTC.